This T cell receptor beta chain was identified during a study of blood T cell repertoires in COVID-19. Study-wide context: Samples of COVID-19 (acute and convalescent) were obtained from the United States, Italy and Spain.

The CDR3 contains 13 residues. V lost 2 bases to trimming and J lost 3 bases, with 7 bases between them. Per germline, CDR1 MGHDK and CDR2 SYGVNS. Sequencing used immunoSEQ multiplex PCR; TCRdb keeps in-frame clones, though not all of them. The data hold about 130,000 clones, with over 80% observed a single time. Source material: PBMCs or T cells enriched from blood (not recorded which). The chain uses TRBV25-1 and TRBJ1-1; D uncertain. The sequence came from a young man who had recovered from COVID-19. CDR3 in amino acids: CASSEGGYTEAFF. The CDR3 DNA reads as TGTGCCAGCAGTGAAGGAGGTTACACTGAAGCTTTCTTT.